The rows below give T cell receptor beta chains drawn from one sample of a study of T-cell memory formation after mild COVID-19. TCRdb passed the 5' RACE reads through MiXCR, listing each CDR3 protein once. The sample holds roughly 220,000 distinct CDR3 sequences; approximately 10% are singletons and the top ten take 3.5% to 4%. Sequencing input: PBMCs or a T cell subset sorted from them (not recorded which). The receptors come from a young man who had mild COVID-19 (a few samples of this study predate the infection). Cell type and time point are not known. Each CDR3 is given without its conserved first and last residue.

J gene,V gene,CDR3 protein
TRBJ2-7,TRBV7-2,ASSGRTGSGFPQY
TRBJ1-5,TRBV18,ASSEKQGFQPQH
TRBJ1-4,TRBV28,ASSPIRATNEKLF
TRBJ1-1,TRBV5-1,ASSLEGRGTEAF
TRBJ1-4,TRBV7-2,ASSLGGRTANEKLF
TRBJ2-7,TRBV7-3,ASSPHQGYEQY
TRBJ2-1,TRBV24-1,ATSDNSGGAYNEQF
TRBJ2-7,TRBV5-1,ASSSGTGDYEQY
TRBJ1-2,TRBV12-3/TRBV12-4,ASSSGPGYGYT
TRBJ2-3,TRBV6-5,ASRRGGDTQY
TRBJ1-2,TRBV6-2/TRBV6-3,ASSYDGTANYGYT
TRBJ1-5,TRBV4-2,ASSQGPGQNSNQPQH
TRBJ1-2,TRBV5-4,ASSLAQGEYHGYT
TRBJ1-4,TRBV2,ASKVDSPFEKLF
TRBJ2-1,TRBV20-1,SAPTSGGHLAYNEQF
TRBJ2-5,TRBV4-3,ASSQNPGLKETQY
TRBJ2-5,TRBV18,ASSPLGRQSETQY
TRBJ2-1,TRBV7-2,ASSLDRGLYNEQF
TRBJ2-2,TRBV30,AWSRRGRRTGELF
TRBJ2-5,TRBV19,ASSIGTQETQY
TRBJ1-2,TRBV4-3,ASSQDTGIPGYT
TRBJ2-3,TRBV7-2,ASSQRQGGDTQY
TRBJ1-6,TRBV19,ASSPPEDISPLH
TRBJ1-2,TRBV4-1,ASSQRGRGYT
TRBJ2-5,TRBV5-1,ASSTNGFQETQY
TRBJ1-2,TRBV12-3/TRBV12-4,ASSYNRGVNGYT
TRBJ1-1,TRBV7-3,ASSLRTGHWCTEAF
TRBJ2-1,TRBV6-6,ASSYQAIYNEQF
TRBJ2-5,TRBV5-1,ASSQSPGLGETQY
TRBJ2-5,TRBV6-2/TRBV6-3,ASSYSRGGVQETQY
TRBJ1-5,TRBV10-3,AISESTGLRAQH
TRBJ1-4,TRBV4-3,ASSPERDLRVKLF
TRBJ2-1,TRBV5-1,ASSEGEINEQF
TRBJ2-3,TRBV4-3,ASSQELLGARLDTQY